This T cell receptor (beta chain) came from a study of T cell changes during pregnancy in multiple sclerosis (dated 2019 in TCRdb). Context from the whole study: In women with multiple sclerosis, the researchers looked at how the T cell repertoire shifted as pregnancy progressed.

Library preparation used the immunoSEQ multiplex PCR assay. TCRdb retrieved this table from immuneACCESS and kept in-frame rearrangements only. Not all clones are present; in checked studies, unresolved V genes account for under half, and no reason is known for the remainder. The sample profile shows about 50,000 clones; around 90% of them were found once. The top ten clones comprise around 0.37% of the sample. Turning to this clone: Its specific antigen is unknown. Nothing much larger sits one base from this clone, and base qualities are not available.

The sequenced sample was CD4+ T cells from peripheral blood mononuclear cells, obtained after pregnancy. This TCR was sampled from a female donor with multiple sclerosis, enrolled in a pregnancy study.

The CDR3 corresponds to CASSTAGGGTDTQYF. The nucleotide sequence is given as TGTGCCAGCAGCACAGCAGGGGGCGGCACAGATACGCAGTATTTT. The V gene is TRBV5-4 and the J gene is TRBJ2-3, with 8 middle bases fitting TRBD1. CDR1 and CDR2 (SGHNT, YYREEE) derive from the germline V gene (reference sequence). From the cysteine up to the phenylalanine, the CDR3 has a length of 15 residues. Solely the CDR3 DNA is kept, with 45 bases framed from the first base. Trimming accounts for 4 bases at V and 1 base at J, while the number of junction bases matched to no gene is 5.